The sequence of this T cell receptor (beta chain) was determined in a study of identical twins. The CDR3 has 15 residues. With 2 bases clipped from V and 0 bases from J, the junction kept 2 bases outside the gene matches. From germline, CDR1 is ENHRY and CDR2 SYGVKD. Comments on this clonotype: What it recognizes is unknown.

TCRdb reprocessed the 5' RACE reads via MiXCR and lists one record per CDR3 protein. The sample comprises approximately 410,000 distinct CDR3 sequences, 18% of which are singletons, and approximately 12% rests with the top ten. Regarding the study as a whole: A cross-sectional statistical analysis, not follow-up of the same donors, supported the conclusions. While abundant cord blood beta clonotypes carried fewer insertions, memory repertoires showed no such pattern.

V gene TRBV10-3 combines with J gene TRBJ1-2, with TRBD1 matching over 8 bases. The sample comprised naive T cells sorted from blood. The clonotype was recovered from a man aged 50 to 60 in good health. The CDR3 spells CAISEADRANYGYTF. CDR3 bases: TGTGCCATCAGTGAGGCGGACAGGGCTAACTATGGCTACACCTTC.